This TCR beta chain was captured in a study of blood T cell repertoires in COVID-19. About the research overall: T cells, B-cell-depleted T cells, or PBMCs provided the cDNA or gDNA that served as material.

Generated by immunoSEQ multiplex PCR, the TCRdb table keeps only in-frame clones and is missing some. The sample yields around 380,000 clones, 81% seen once. The CDR3 has 14 amino acids. The V gene's germline CDR1 is SGHNT and CDR2 YYREEE (reference sequence). The trim removed 2 bases at V and 9 bases at J, leaving 2 bases unmatched. Notes on this clone: The identical CDR3 is also encoded by other nucleotide sequences in the sample.

The sequencing input was peripheral blood. This sequence originates from a human donor with acute or convalescent COVID-19. The donor label of this sample is uncertain. The V and J genes are TRBV5-4 and TRBJ1-6; 10 bases are a match to TRBD1. CDR3 bases: TGTGCCAGCAGCTTTGGACAGGGGGGTTCACCCCTCCACTTT. This encodes CASSFGQGGSPLHF.